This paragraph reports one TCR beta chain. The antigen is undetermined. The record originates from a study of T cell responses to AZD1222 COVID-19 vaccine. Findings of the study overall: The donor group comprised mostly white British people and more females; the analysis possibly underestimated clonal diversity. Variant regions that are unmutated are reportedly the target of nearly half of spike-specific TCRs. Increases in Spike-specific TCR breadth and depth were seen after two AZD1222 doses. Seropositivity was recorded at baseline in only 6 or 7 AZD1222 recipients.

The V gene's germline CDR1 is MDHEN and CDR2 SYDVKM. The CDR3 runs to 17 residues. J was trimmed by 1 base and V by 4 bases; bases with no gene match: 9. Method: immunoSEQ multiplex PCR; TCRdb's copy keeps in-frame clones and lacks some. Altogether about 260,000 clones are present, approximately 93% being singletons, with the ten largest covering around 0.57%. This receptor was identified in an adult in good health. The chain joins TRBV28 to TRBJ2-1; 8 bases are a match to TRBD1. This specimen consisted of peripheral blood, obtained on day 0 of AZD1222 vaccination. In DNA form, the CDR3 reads TGTGCCAGCAGTTCCGCGGCAGGGACAGGATCCTACAATGAGCAGTTCTTC. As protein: CASSSAAGTGSYNEQFF.